The 19 T cell receptor beta chains reported below all come from one sample, sequenced in a study of early T cells in non-severe SARS-CoV-2 infection. TCRdb passed the 5' RACE reads through MiXCR, listing each CDR3 protein once. The profile covers around 61,000 distinct CDR3 sequences, with 10% to 15% appearing a single time and 2.9% taken by the ten largest. Sequences were obtained from whole blood. Receptors originate from an adult who was a healthcare worker with PCR-confirmed SARS-CoV-2 infection or an uninfected control (not recorded which).

This clonotype was counted between two and nine times. The V call is TRBV29-1, the J call TRBJ2-3; 10 bases are shared with TRBD2. With 3 bases clipped from V and 3 bases from J, the junction kept 6 bases outside the gene matches. Germline-derived CDR1 and CDR2 are SQVTM and ANQGSEA. The CDR3 loop spans 15 amino acids. The CDR3 region has the DNA TGCAGCGTTGAGGGTTATAGCGGGGGGACAGATACGCAGTATTTT. It is translated as CSVEGYSGGTDTQYF.

This clonotype was detected ten times or more. This sequence joins TRBV5-8 and TRBJ1-2, with a weak D call TRBD1 (5 bases). V was clipped by 1 base and J by 2 bases, with 9 bases between them. The CDR3 runs to 14 residues. Germline V gene sequence: CDR1 SGHTS, CDR2 YDEGEE. As DNA, the CDR3 is TGTGCCAGCAGCTTGCAGGGTACCAACTATGGCTACACCTTC. As protein: CASSLQGTNYGYTF.

On this clonotype: A much bigger clone sits one base away, suggesting this may be a read error. The rearrangement uses TRBV6-1 and TRBJ2-3, with D unresolved. The germline gives CDR1 MNHNS, CDR2 SASEGT. This CDR3 region has 17 residues. CDR3 amino acids: CAGSGRGLTRITDTQYF. The CDR3 bases are TGTGCCGGCAGTGGACGAGGCCTGACGCGAATCACAGATACGCAGTATTTT.

The chain joins TRBV7-2 to TRBJ2-7, with unresolved D. This CDR3 is 14 amino acids long. V was clipped by 3 bases and J by 9 bases, with 18 bases between them. CDR1 is SGHTA, CDR2 FQGNSA, per germline. CDR3 loop: CASSFPDGLRGQYF. Here the CDR3 DNA reads TGTGCCAGCAGCTTCCCGGACGGTCTACGAGGGCAGTACTTC.

V is TRBV12-5 and J is TRBJ1-5; TRBD1 matches at 7 bases. After removal of 8 bases from V and 4 bases from J, the junction contained 14 bases not matched to a gene. The CDR3 is made up of 16 amino acids. CDR1 LGHNT and CDR2 FRNRAP come from the germline V gene. Written as DNA, the CDR3 is TGTGCTAGTAGGCGTGGACAGGCCGTTGGGAATCAGCCCCAGCATTTT. It translates to CASRRGQAVGNQPQHF.

This chain connects TRBV29-1 to TRBJ1-5; 7 bases map to TRBD1. This CDR3 has 13 amino acids. CDR1 is SQVTM and CDR2 is ANQGSEA in the germline V gene. With 6 bases clipped from V and 3 bases from J, the junction kept 5 bases outside the gene matches. CDR3 DNA: TGCAGCGTCGCAGGGGGGACCAATCAGCCCCAGCATTTT. Translating it yields CSVAGGTNQPQHF. Full variable domain (missing parts from reference TRBV29-1 and TRBJ1-5): SAVISQKPSRDICQRGTSLTIQCQVDSQVTMMFWYRQQPGQSLTLIATANQGSEATYESGFVIDKFPISRPNLTFSTLTVSNMSPEDSSIYLCSVAGGTNQPQHFGDGTRLSIL.

This clonotype has just a few counts. The gene calls are TRBV30 and TRBJ1-2, with no clear D. The CDR3 is 14 amino acids. V lost 0 bases and J 7 bases, leaving 15 bases between the germline ends. Germline CDR1 and CDR2: GTSNPN and SVGIG (reference sequence). In DNA, the CDR3 is TGTGCCTGGAGTGTAAACAGTTGGGGATCTGGCTACACCTTC. It yields the protein CAWSVNSWGSGYTF. Based on the CDR3 plus reference TRBV30 and TRBJ1-2, the full variable domain is SQTIHQWPATLVQPVGSPLSLECTVEGTSNPNLYWYRQAAGRGLQLLFYSVGIGQISSEVPQNLSASRPQDRQFILSSKKLLLSDSGFYLCAWSVNSWGSGYTFGSGTRLTVV.

The sample holds many counts of this clonotype. The rearrangement joins TRBV7-8 to TRBJ2-1, with TRBD2 matching 12 bases. Germline assignment: CDR1 SGHVS and CDR2 FQNEAQ. This CDR3 has 17 residues. Unmatched junction bases numbered 16, after V lost 7 bases and J lost 9 bases. CDR3 coding DNA: TGTGCCAGCAATTTTCGTAGGACTAGCGGGAACGAGGGTGAGCAGTTCTTC. Translating gives CASNFRRTSGNEGEQFF.

Ten or more counts support this clonotype. V usage is TRBV29-1 and J usage is TRBJ1-1, with D perhaps matching TRBD1 (6 bases). The V and J ends lost 7 bases and 5 bases respectively, with 20 bases between them. CDR1 and CDR2 from the germline V gene are SQVTM and ANQGSEA. This CDR3 is built from 14 residues. CDR3 DNA: TGCAGCGCCCGGGCACAGGGAGCGATGACTGAAGCTTTCTTT. Translating gives CSARAQGAMTEAFF.

In this sample, this clonotype turned up many times. V is TRBV19 and J is TRBJ1-2; tentative D call: TRBD1 (5 bases). The CDR3 has 14 residues. V lost 5 bases and J 5 bases, leaving 15 bases between the germline ends. Per the germline V gene, CDR1 is LNHDA and CDR2 is SQIVND (reference sequence). The CDR3 DNA sequence: TGTGCCAGTAGTGCCCCCCCCAAGGGGTATGGCTACACCTTC. It codes for CASSAPPKGYGYTF.

This clonotype was picked up many times. The chain joins TRBV7-3 to TRBJ2-1, with 11 positions matching TRBD2. Germline CDR1 SGHTA, CDR2 FQGTGA. The CDR3 length is 15 residues. The V segment lost 1 base and the J segment 7 bases; nucleotides outside the gene matches: 3. This CDR3 reads CASSLRLAGRNEQFF. As DNA, the CDR3 is TGTGCCAGCAGCTTAAGACTAGCGGGGCGGAATGAGCAGTTCTTC.

This clonotype showed up just once. One base away lies a much larger clone, so this may be a sequencing read error. This chain connects TRBV25-1 to TRBJ1-2, with unresolved D. The CDR3 is 14 residues long. The germline V gene has CDR1 MGHDK and CDR2 SYGVNS. Trimming shortened V by 6 bases and J by 2 bases, and 13 bases separated the two germline ends. CDR3 bases: TGTGCCAGCAGGGGCGGATGGGGAAACTATGGCTACACCTTC. This sequence encodes CASRGGWGNYGYTF.

At least ten counts were recorded for this clonotype. The chain employs TRBV5-6 and TRBJ1-2, with 10 bases identical to TRBD1. The CDR3 has 19 residues. Losses at the gene ends were 6 bases for V and 0 bases for J; bases not matched to a gene: 17. Looked up from germline, CDR1 is SGHDT and CDR2 is YYEEEE. CDR3 nucleotide sequence: TGTGCCAGCACCCGGGGCCCCGGACAGGGGGGATCGTCTAACTATGGCTACACCTTC. It is translated as CASTRGPGQGGSSNYGYTF.

This clonotype appeared many times. V gene TRBV7-2 combines with J gene TRBJ2-1, with unresolved D. Trimming pared 4 bases from V and 0 bases from J, leaving 10 bases between. Germline V gene lookup returns CDR1 SGHTA and CDR2 FQGNSA. This CDR3 region has 15 residues. CDR3 sequence (DNA): TGTGCCAGCAGCTCGGACGTGAGCTCCTACAATGAGCAGTTCTTC. This sequence encodes CASSSDVSSYNEQFF.

The chain couples TRBV11-3 to TRBJ2-4; 10 bases fit TRBD1. Germline V gene lookup returns CDR1 SGHNT and CDR2 YENEEA. The CDR3 extends over 14 amino acids. V lost 5 bases to trimming and J lost 7 bases; unmatched junction nucleotides: 5. CDR3 DNA sequence: TGTGCCAGCAGCCAGGACAGGGGGTCGAACATTCAGTACTTC. Its translation is CASSQDRGSNIQYF.

The table lists this clonotype with many counts. V is TRBV28 and J is TRBJ2-2; D is perhaps TRBD2 (7 bases). The V gene's germline CDR1 is MDHEN and CDR2 SYDVKM. The CDR3 has 15 residues. Trimming took 4 bases from V and 4 from J, leaving 13 bases between them. DNA of the CDR3: TGTGCCAGCAGTTCCCGACGGGGGGCCACCGGGGAGCTGTTTTTT. As protein: CASSSRRGATGELFF. Filled out from reference TRBV28 and TRBJ2-2, the complete variable domain reads DVKVTQSSRYLVKRTGEKVFLECVQDMDHENMFWYRQDPGLGLRLIYFSYDVKMKEKGDIPEGYSVSREKKERFSLILESASTNQTSMYLCASSSRRGATGELFFGEGSRLTVL.

This clonotype was seen ten or more times. This chain uses TRBV18 with TRBJ2-6, with D possibly being TRBD1 (6 bases). The CDR3 has 17 residues. Germline V gene data show CDR1 as KGHSH and CDR2 as LQKENI. V was trimmed by 3 bases and J by 2 bases, leaving 14 bases between them. CDR3: CASSPLGRGAGANVLTF. The CDR3 nucleotides read TGTGCCAGCTCACCGCTGGGCAGGGGCGCTGGGGCCAACGTCCTGACTTTC.

At least ten counts were recorded for this clonotype. The genes are TRBV18 and TRBJ1-2; 9 nucleotides line up with TRBD1. The CDR3 consists of 15 residues. V was clipped by 3 bases and J by 4 bases; unmatched bases: 6. Germline CDR1 is KGHSH and CDR2 is LQKENI. CDR3 nucleotides: TGTGCCAGCTCACCGCCGGGACAGGGCTTCTATGGCTACACCTTC. Its protein product is CASSPPGQGFYGYTF.

The chain carries TRBV5-1 and TRBJ2-2, with 11 bases identical to TRBD2. Trimming at V came to 4 bases and at J to 6 bases, leaving 5 bases not matched to a gene. The CDR3 has 15 residues. Germline V gene lookup returns CDR1 SGHRS and CDR2 YFSETQ. This CDR3 reads CASSATSGTPGELFF. DNA of the CDR3: TGCGCCAGCAGCGCGACTAGCGGGACACCCGGGGAGCTGTTTTTT.